This paragraph covers one T cell receptor (beta chain) sequence. Its recognized antigen is unknown. The DNA is left out, because the CDR3 cannot be placed on it with certainty; the CDR3 is given as TCRdb lists it. The data derive from a study of neurological immune-mediated disorders (dated by TCRdb to about 2019). Turning to the overall study: Using UMI-based sequencing, the study compared peripheral blood TCR-beta repertoires from patients with HTLV-I-associated myelopathy (HAM/TSP), patients with multiple sclerosis, and healthy controls. To precisely calculate how much the frequency of each individual clone varied, libraries were sequenced in technical triplicate. The cohort included approximately 68 subjects: about 15 with HAM/TSP, roughly 35 with multiple sclerosis, and some 20 healthy controls. Alongside PBMC samples, the set of more than 85 TCR-beta libraries contained longitudinal samples, technical triplicates, and paired CD4+ and CD8+ T-cell subsets that had been sorted.

The intended sense of this specimen's time point label: technical triplicate 1. TCR libraries for sorted subsets were made from over 750,000 sorted CD4+ or CD8+ T cells. PBMCs were separated from peripheral blood using Ficoll-Hypaque density gradient centrifugation and then cryopreserved in liquid nitrogen. Paired sorted CD4+ and CD8+ subsets came from healthy controls, HAM/TSP patients and MS patients. Here is what the overall study found, with its caveats: Across subjects, expanded clones never shared an identical CDR3 amino acid sequence, which suggests that the TCR-beta repertoires in every group were private. The highest TCR clonal expansion was observed in HAM/TSP patients, whereas the lowest was observed in MS patients, even when compared with healthy controls.

cDNA was synthesized by template-switch 5'RACE using a primer carrying a 10-nucleotide random unique molecular identifier by which each TCR transcript was tagged. Every sequencing run covered 15-18 subjects and yielded more than 160 million TCR-beta sequences. The RNeasy kit was used to extract total RNA. The KAPA Real-time Library Amplification kit was used to amplify TCR-beta VDJ regions with primers for the TCR constant region and the 5'RACE anchor. Sample indexes and Illumina adaptors were added in a first PCR, after which library yield was increased in a second PCR. After Ampure bead purification, the TCR product of roughly 650 bp was size-selected on a 2% E-gel SizeSelection system. Before pooling, library quality was checked on a Bioanalyzer, concentration was measured with Qubit, and libraries were quantified with the Kapa Library Quantification kit. An Illumina HiSeq 2500 was used to sequence the libraries paired-end at 2 x 150 bp. To increase sequence diversity, roughly 24-31% phiX was spiked into each library pool. The original methods were these. Quality-filtered reads were processed with the UMI-based MiGEC pipeline, and over 90% of raw TCR sequences were removed by the MiGEC pipeline during error correction. IMGT germline references were used for aligning VDJ genes, and each clonotype was defined as a unique CDR3 amino acid sequence together with its V-J genes. Clonal expansion, Shannon diversity and CDR3 relatedness were evaluated with VDJtools (CalcPairwiseDistances, ClusterSamples), while phylogenetic trees were built in CLCbio workbench. Clones with at least 8 unique UMIs were defined as expanded, with this threshold being based on coefficient-of-variation modelling across technical triplicates. The public reads were run again by TCRdb, first through fastp at Q25 and then through MiXCR, and only productive beta chains were kept. Entries are consolidated by CDR3 protein sequence, retaining the most common genes and DNA. The V and J calls were determined by TCRdb, not by the authors. The sample table holds tens of thousands of distinct CDR3 sequences, of which over 10% were seen once. The ten largest account for approximately 5.5% of the sample.

From cysteine to phenylalanine, the CDR3 is 21 amino acids long. Sequences SEHNR (CDR1) and FQNEAQ (CDR2) are obtained from the germline V gene (reference sequence). Specimen: CD4+ T cells from blood. This sequence was found in a female donor with HTLV-1-associated myelopathy (HAM/TSP). The chain is assembled from TRBV7-9 and TRBJ2-7; no DNA check was done on the table's D call, TRBD2. The CDR3 in this case is CASSFYICSARDKVLPYEQYF.